The subject of this entry is one TCR beta chain. The read terminates 3 residues ahead of where the CDR3 ends, so the germline J gene completes it. The data stem from a study of T cells in women clearing cervical HPV infection. Study-wide background: Cases: HPV16-related CIN3 or worse on histology, a couple of invasive cancers. Blood came at first lesion visit for cases, post-clearance for controls.

TCRdb's table, derived via immunoSEQ multiplex PCR, lists solely in-frame clones and lacks some. The sample table includes about 36,000 clones. CDR1 and CDR2 from the germline V gene are MNHNS and SASEGT. The V gene lost 1 base and the J gene lost 0 bases, with 7 bases spanning the gap. This CDR3 has 15 amino acids. The chain is built from TRBV6-1 and TRBJ1-5; no clear D. This sequence was found in a woman aged 18 to 75 with a cervical HPV16 infection that either progressed to CIN3+ or cleared (not recorded which). The source material was blood buffy coat. CDR3 bases read: TGTGCCAGCAGTGAAGGGCAGTATAGCAATCAGCCC. Amino acid sequence: CASSEGQYSNQP. The CDR3 in its entirety is CASSEGQYSNQPQHF.